The 27 T cell receptor beta chains below were found in one sample sequenced in a study of technical replicates of blood from several donors. The repertoire was sequenced with immunoSEQ multiplex PCR; TCRdb's copy has only in-frame clones and lacks some. There are 70,000 to 85,000 clones in the sample; 92% occur only once, and 0.25% to 0.3% lies in the top ten. Sample: T cells isolated from PBMCs. The source of these receptors is a human donor in good health.

V is TRBV28 and J is TRBJ2-7, with a possible D match to TRBD2 (6 bases). Germline V CDR1 and CDR2: MDHEN, SYDVKM. The length of the CDR3 is 16 residues. Trimming pared 5 bases from V and 0 bases from J, leaving 17 bases between. The CDR3 DNA reads TGTGCCAGCAGTCCCTTAATCGGGAGAATCTCCTACGAGCAGTACTTC. This codes for CASSPLIGRISYEQYF. Full variable domain (remainder filled in from reference TRBV28 and TRBJ2-7): DVKVTQSSRYLVKRTGEKVFLECVQDMDHENMFWYRQDPGLGLRLIYFSYDVKMKEKGDIPEGYSVSREKKERFSLILESASTNQTSMYLCASSPLIGRISYEQYFGPGTRLTVT.

This chain connects TRBV28 to TRBJ2-7, with TRBD1 matching over 11 bases. V lost 5 bases and J lost 0; bases outside the gene matches: 6. The length of the CDR3 is 16 residues. Per the germline V gene, CDR1 is MDHEN and CDR2 is SYDVKM. The CDR3: CASSPVGTGGSYEQYF. As DNA, the CDR3 is TGTGCCAGCAGTCCGGTGGGGACAGGGGGCTCCTACGAGCAGTACTTC.

The genes are TRBV11-2 and TRBJ2-2; TRBD1 is a possible D gene (6 bases). The length of the CDR3 is 15 residues. Per the germline V gene, CDR1 is SGHAT and CDR2 is FQNNGV. V was trimmed by 8 bases and J by 5 bases, leaving 18 bases between them. In nucleotides, the CDR3 is TGTGCCAGCGGCAAAGAGGGGGTAACGACCGGGGAGCTGTTTTTT. It codes for CASGKEGVTTGELFF.

The chain uses TRBV2 and TRBJ1-1; 7 bases align to TRBD1. After removal of 7 bases from V and 5 bases from J, the junction contained 10 bases not matched to a gene. CDR1 SNHLY and CDR2 FYNNEI come from the germline V gene. The CDR3 length is 14 residues. CDR3 nucleotides: TGTGCCAGCACCGAACAGGGGCTCGGGACTGAAGCTTTCTTT. Translated: CASTEQGLGTEAFF.

The rearrangement uses TRBV14 and TRBJ2-3, with TRBD1 identical over 8 bases. After removal of 2 bases from V and 0 bases from J, the junction contained 7 bases not matched to a gene. CDR1 SGHDN and CDR2 FVKESK come from the germline V gene. The CDR3 runs to 17 residues. The CDR3 region is CASSQLTGETSTDTQYF. CDR3 nucleotide sequence: TGTGCCAGCAGCCAACTGACAGGGGAGACTAGCACAGATACGCAGTATTTT. The full variable domain, in which reference TRBV14 and TRBJ2-3 provide the parts outside the CDR3, is EAGVTQFPSHSVIEKGQTVTLRCDPISGHDNLYWYRRVMGKEIKFLLHFVKESKQDESGMPNNRFLAERTGGTYSTLKVQPAELEDSGVYFCASSQLTGETSTDTQYFGPGTRLTVL.

The V and J genes are TRBV7-2 and TRBJ1-4; 12 bases line up with TRBD1. The V gene's germline CDR1 is SGHTA and CDR2 FQGNSA. With V trimmed by 5 bases and J by 6 bases, 13 bases remained unmatched. The CDR3 totals 18 residues. CDR3 in DNA: TGTGCCAGCAGCCTACCGGGACAGGGGGCAGGGGGAGATGAAAAACTGTTTTTT. Its translation: CASSLPGQGAGGDEKLFF.

This chain links TRBV29-1 with TRBJ1-2, with D tentatively TRBD1 (5 bases). The CDR3 consists of 13 residues. Germline V gene sequence: CDR1 SQVTM, CDR2 ANQGSEA. V gave up 7 bases and J gave up 3 bases, with 15 bases separating them. Written as DNA, the CDR3 is TGCAGCGCCGACCCAGGGTCGGACTATGGCTACACCTTC. Protein: CSADPGSDYGYTF.

The rearrangement joins TRBV4-1 to TRBJ2-7, with 8 bases that match TRBD2. There are 14 residues in the CDR3. Germline CDR1 reads MGHRA; CDR2 reads YSYEKL. J was trimmed by 7 bases and V by 0 bases; bases with no gene match: 5. CDR3: CASSQEEREREQYF. The DNA of the CDR3 is TGCGCCAGCAGCCAAGAAGAGCGGGAGAGGGAGCAGTACTTC.

The chain joins TRBV7-9 to TRBJ2-7; D unclear. CDR1 is SEHNR, CDR2 FQNEAQ, per germline (reference sequence). With 4 bases removed from V and 4 bases from J, the gap between germline ends came to 8 bases. This CDR3 contains 12 residues. As DNA, the CDR3 is TGTGCCAGCAGCTGGGCTCGTTACGAGCAGTACTTC. It is translated as CASSWARYEQYF. Filled out from reference TRBV7-9 and TRBJ2-7, the complete variable domain reads DTGVSQNPRHKITKRGQNVTFRCDPISEHNRLYWYRQTLGQGPEFLTYFQNEAQLEKSRLLSDRFSAERPKGSFSTLEIQRTEQGDSAMYLCASSWARYEQYFGPGTRLTVT.

Concerning this clone: Mismatch with germline at one junction end may stem from a read error. The V gene is TRBV7-9, the J gene TRBJ2-5; 7 bases are shared with TRBD2. Germline CDR1 is SEHNR and CDR2 is FQNEAQ (reference sequence). CDR3 length: 14 amino acids. The CDR3 reads CASSLAEAQETQYF. In DNA form, the CDR3 reads TGTGCCAGCAGCCTAGCGGAGGCCCAAGAGACCCAGTACTTC.

The V and J genes are TRBV19 and TRBJ2-1, with 9 bases identical to TRBD1. Germline loops: CDR1 LNHDA, CDR2 SQIVND (reference sequence). The CDR3 extends over 18 amino acids. After removal of 0 bases from V and 7 bases from J, the junction contained 13 bases not matched to a gene. CDR3 in amino acids: CASSIDGGARQGENEQFF. The CDR3 coding sequence is TGTGCCAGTAGTATAGATGGGGGCGCGAGACAGGGGGAAAATGAGCAGTTCTTC.

Written as DNA, the CDR3 is TGTGCCAGCAGAAAGAACGGCCTAGCGGTTTACAATGAGCAGTTCTTC. It encodes CASRKNGLAVYNEQFF. The genes are TRBV25-1 and TRBJ2-1; 7 bases align to TRBD2. Germline CDR1 and CDR2: MGHDK and SYGVNS. Unmatched junction bases numbered 12, after V lost 6 bases and J lost 4 bases. There are 16 residues in the CDR3.

The rearrangement joins TRBV7-3 to TRBJ2-2; D ambiguous. The CDR3 contains 12 residues. V dropped 1 base and J dropped 10 bases, with 7 bases sitting between them. Germline CDR1 reads SGHTA; CDR2 reads FQGTGA. The CDR3 here is CASSLSGLELFF. DNA of the CDR3: TGTGCCAGCAGCTTAAGTGGCTTGGAGCTGTTTTTT.

The chain links TRBV4-1 to TRBJ2-5; the match to TRBD2 covers 7 bases. The trim removed 1 base at V and 1 base at J, leaving 9 bases unmatched. The CDR3 has 17 amino acids. The germline V gene encodes CDR1 MGHRA and CDR2 YSYEKL. The CDR3 is CASSQVLSGEGQETQYF. For the CDR3, the DNA is TGCGCCAGCAGCCAAGTCCTCAGCGGGGAAGGCCAAGAGACCCAGTACTTC.

The chain uses TRBV2 and TRBJ2-7; the D is unclear. Germline CDR1 reads SNHLY; CDR2 reads FYNNEI. This CDR3 is built from 11 residues. The CDR3 DNA is TGTGCAGCCGGGTCAACCTACGAGCAGTACTTC. Its translation is CAAGSTYEQYF.

This clone came up once. V usage is TRBV7-9 and J usage is TRBJ2-5, with 8 bases lining up with TRBD2. With 5 bases clipped from V and 3 bases from J, the junction kept 8 bases outside the gene matches. CDR1 and CDR2 from the germline V gene are SEHNR and FQNEAQ (reference sequence). This CDR3 contains 15 residues. CDR3: CASSTAGGAKETQYF. CDR3 bases: TGTGCCAGCAGCACCGCGGGGGGTGCGAAAGAGACCCAGTACTTC.

The chain carries TRBV29-1 and TRBJ1-4, with D possibly matching TRBD1 (5 bases). Germline lookup yields CDR1 SQVTM and CDR2 ANQGSEA. This CDR3 region has 13 residues. The CDR3 loop is CTAQQAGNEKLFF. The CDR3 DNA reads as TGCACCGCCCAACAGGCCGGGAATGAAAAACTGTTTTTT.

The genes are TRBV28 and TRBJ2-3; 7 bases agree with TRBD2. The J segment lost 2 bases and the V segment lost 4 bases, leaving 15 bases of the junction unmatched. Germline assignment: CDR1 MDHEN and CDR2 SYDVKM. The CDR3 length is 18 residues. The CDR3 DNA is TGTGCCAGCAGTTCCCCGGGCCGAAGACTAGCCGACACAGATACGCAGTATTTT. Its translation is CASSSPGRRLADTDTQYF.

The V call is TRBV10-1, the J call TRBJ2-7, with 12 positions matching TRBD2. The CDR3 is 13 amino acids. After removal of 8 bases from V and 7 bases from J, the junction contained 6 bases not matched to a gene. Germline V gene sequence: CDR1 WNHNN, CDR2 SYGVQD (reference sequence). The CDR3 reads CASAGLAGGEQYF. CDR3 in DNA: TGCGCCAGCGCCGGGCTAGCGGGAGGGGAGCAGTACTTC.

This clone was counted once. The genes are TRBV28 and TRBJ1-5; no clear D. Trimming stripped 5 bases from V and 1 base from J, with 18 bases between. Germline-derived CDR1 and CDR2 are MDHEN and SYDVKM. CDR3 size: 17 residues. The CDR3: CASSPVRASGSNQPQHF. The DNA of the CDR3 is TGTGCCAGCAGTCCGGTGAGGGCTAGCGGAAGCAATCAGCCCCAGCATTTT.

V usage is TRBV27 and J usage is TRBJ2-3; 7 positions agree with TRBD1. After removal of 2 bases from V and 3 bases from J, the junction contained 2 bases not matched to a gene. The CDR3 length is 14 residues. Per germline, CDR1 MNHEY and CDR2 SMNVEV (reference sequence). The CDR3 is CASSLGTDTDTQYF. In DNA, the CDR3 is TGTGCCAGCAGTTTAGGGACAGATACAGATACGCAGTATTTT.

This chain links TRBV28 with TRBJ2-7, with D tentatively TRBD1 (5 bases). V shed 3 bases and J shed 0 bases, with 21 bases lying between them. The CDR3 length is 18 residues. CDR1 and CDR2 from the germline V gene are MDHEN and SYDVKM. The CDR3 protein is CASSFGLSLSTDSYEQYF. In DNA, the CDR3 is TGTGCCAGCAGTTTCGGTCTATCTCTGTCGACAGACTCCTACGAGCAGTACTTC.

In its sample, this clone was seen once. J is TRBJ2-5 and V is TRBV4-1, with 10 nucleotides matching TRBD2. The CDR3 spans 17 residues. Trimming cost V 3 bases and J 2 bases; bases outside gene matches: 9. Germline lookup yields CDR1 MGHRA and CDR2 YSYEKL. As DNA, the CDR3 is TGCGCCAGCAGCCACAATCCTAGCGGGGGAGTTCAAGAGACCCAGTACTTC. It yields the protein CASSHNPSGGVQETQYF.

The J gene is TRBJ1-1, the V gene TRBV7-3; TRBD1 agrees at 8 bases. The germline gives CDR1 SGHTA, CDR2 FQGTGA. Germline trimming cut 5 bases from V and 4 bases from J; bases unmatched to any gene: 9. The CDR3 is made up of 15 amino acids. CDR3 in amino acids: CASSPQGALGTEAFF. The CDR3 nucleotides are TGTGCCAGCAGCCCGCAGGGGGCTCTGGGCACTGAAGCTTTCTTT.

This clone occurred a few times. The junction departs from germline at one end; a sequencing error may be responsible. The chain carries TRBV5-8 and TRBJ2-7; D might be TRBD2 (5 bases). The V gene's germline CDR1 is SGHTS and CDR2 YDEGEE. The CDR3 sequence is 11 residues long. The chain's CDR3 is CASSFYRGEDF. The CDR3 DNA sequence: TGTGCCAGCAGCTTTTATCGGGGTGAGGACTTC.

The J gene is TRBJ1-5, the V gene TRBV7-5. TRBV7-5 is a recognized pseudogene. The length of the CDR3 is 15 residues. The CDR3 DNA follows: TGTGTCAGAAGCCTACGCGGGGATAGCAATCAGCCCCAGCATTTT. Its protein product is CVRSLRGDSNQPQHF.

There are a few counts of this clone. The V gene is TRBV6-1, the J gene TRBJ1-2; 8 bases agree with TRBD1. The CDR3 consists of 13 residues. The junction had 9 bases not matched to a gene; V was cut back by 6 bases and J by 9 bases. Germline V gene sequence: CDR1 MNHNS, CDR2 SASEGT. CDR3 sequence: CASRVTGVLRYTF. DNA for the CDR3: TGTGCCAGCAGGGTGACAGGGGTGCTTCGCTACACCTTC.